The clone carrying this T cell receptor (beta chain) is a singleton in its sample. Antigen unknown. CDR1 is SGHRS and CDR2 is YFSETQ in the germline V gene. The CDR3 consists of 13 residues. Trimming left V 3 bases short and J 8 bases short, with 12 bases between. This entry comes from a study of CD8 T cells in Susac syndrome. Study-level information: Clinically active disease was present in over five of the sequenced Susac syndrome patients. About 8 of these patients were in remission. Findings and limits, study-wide: Clonal expansion involving Susac CD8+ cells peaked in TEMRA cells and active patients.

Reverse transcription of roughly 0.5 to 1 ug RNA was performed with random hexamers. A multiplex approach, immunoSEQ multiplex PCR, amplified TCR beta CDR3 across 54 Vbeta and 13 Jbeta. From the immunoSEQ multiplex PCR reads, TCRdb called clonotypes with MiXCR, one entry per CDR3 protein. The repertoire consists of roughly 89,000 distinct CDR3 sequences, with approximately 96% occurring once and the leading ten covering roughly 0.62%. Material for sequencing was CD8+ T cells from PBMCs. This clonotype originated in a human donor with Susac syndrome. V and J are TRBV5-1 and TRBJ1-5; TRBD1 might be the D (6 bases). The CDR3 loop is CASSWRGEEPQHF. The CDR3 DNA is TGCGCCAGCAGCTGGAGGGGGGAAGAGCCCCAGCATTTT.